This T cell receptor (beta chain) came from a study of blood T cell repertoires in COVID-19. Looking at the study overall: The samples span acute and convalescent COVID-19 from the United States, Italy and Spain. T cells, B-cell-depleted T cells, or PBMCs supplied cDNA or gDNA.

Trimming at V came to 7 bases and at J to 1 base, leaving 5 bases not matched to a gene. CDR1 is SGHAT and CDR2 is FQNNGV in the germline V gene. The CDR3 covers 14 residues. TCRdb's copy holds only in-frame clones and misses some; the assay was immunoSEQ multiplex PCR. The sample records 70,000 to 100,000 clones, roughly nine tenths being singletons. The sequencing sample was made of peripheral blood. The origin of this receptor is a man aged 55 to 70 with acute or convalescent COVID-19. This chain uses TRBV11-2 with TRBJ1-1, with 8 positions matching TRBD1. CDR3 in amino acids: CASTTGQGNTEAFF. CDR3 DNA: TGTGCCAGCACCACCGGACAGGGGAACACTGAAGCTTTCTTT.